This T cell receptor (beta chain) is from a study of vaccination and CD4 T cells after COVID-19. Study overall: Six male and four female convalescents took part, two of them Hispanic. At a median around 100 days (range 35 to 161) after diagnosis, post-COVID samples were drawn.

Each CDR3 protein is one row after TCRdb ran MiXCR on the PCR reads. The sample records around 31,000 distinct CDR3 sequences, approximately 49% being singletons. Documented time point: late sampling 161 to 241 days after vaccination in a few convalescent patients. The CDR3 totals 15 residues. Germline V gene sequence: CDR1 MNHEY, CDR2 SMNVEV (reference sequence). V lost 2 bases and J lost 6, with 14 bases in between. The specimen was CD4+ T cells from blood, collected about 7 months after SARS-CoV-2 vaccination. The V call is TRBV27, the J call TRBJ1-5; D may be TRBD1 (5 bases). This TCR came from a human donor who had recovered from COVID-19. CDR3 DNA: TGTGCCAGCAGTTTAAGGTATGGGGGGAGTCAGCCCCAGCATTTT. It specifies CASSLRYGGSQPQHF.